This T cell receptor beta chain was profiled in a study of CD8+ T cells in alopecia areata. Isolated RNA was reverse transcribed into cDNA used as the sequencing template. Produced via immunoSEQ multiplex PCR; TCRdb's table is partial and in-frame only. The sample contains over 90,000 clones, around 84% of which appear only once. The treatment here: oral pan-JAK inhibitor, 5-10 mg twice daily. The CDR3 is 17 amino acids. Trimming pared 5 bases from V and 4 bases from J, leaving 20 bases between. The germline V gene encodes CDR1 SEHNR and CDR2 FQNEAQ (reference sequence). This chain links TRBV7-9 with TRBJ2-2, with a possible D match to TRBD2 (6 bases). The clonotype was recovered from a human donor with alopecia areata. The sequencing here drew on CD8+ T cells sorted from blood, taken around week 34, from a patient treated with tofacitinib. The chain's CDR3 is CASSPLWHEGGTGELFF. The CDR3 DNA reads TGTGCCAGCAGCCCCCTCTGGCATGAGGGAGGCACCGGGGAGCTGTTTTTT.